This T cell receptor (beta chain) emerged from a study of blood T cells in healthy people across ages. This clonotype was counted only a few times. The use of a sample-barcoded 5' primer and a J-beta primer mix characterized a second PCR of about 6 to 12 cycles. MiXCR was run by TCRdb on the 5' RACE reads, yielding one entry per CDR3 protein. The data hold roughly 1.9 million distinct CDR3 sequences, with more than 35% observed a single time. The sequencing sample was made of blood. The sequence derives from a human donor in good health.

The CDR3 region is CASSPVWGGEQYF. The CDR3 coding sequence is TGTGCCAGCAGTCCCGTATGGGGAGGCGAGCAGTACTTC. The V call is TRBV12-3 or TRBV12-4, the J call TRBJ2-4; perhaps TRBD2 as D (6 bases). The J call may be incorrect, as the DNA end agrees better with TRBJ2-7. The CDR3 totals 13 residues.